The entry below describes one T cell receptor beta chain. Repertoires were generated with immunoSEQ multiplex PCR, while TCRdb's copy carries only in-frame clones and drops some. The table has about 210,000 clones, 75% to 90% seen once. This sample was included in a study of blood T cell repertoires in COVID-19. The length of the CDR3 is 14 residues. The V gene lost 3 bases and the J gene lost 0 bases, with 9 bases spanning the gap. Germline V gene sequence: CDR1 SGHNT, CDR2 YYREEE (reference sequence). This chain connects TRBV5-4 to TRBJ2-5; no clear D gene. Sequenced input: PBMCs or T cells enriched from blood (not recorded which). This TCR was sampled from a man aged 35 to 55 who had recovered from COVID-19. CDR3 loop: CASSSDTHQETQYF. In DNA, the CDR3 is TGTGCCAGCAGCTCTGACACCCACCAAGAGACCCAGTACTTC.